The clone carrying this TCR beta chain was detected a few times. The antigen is not known. TCRdb independently ran MiXCR on the RT-PCR reads; one entry per CDR3 protein. The profile covers 180,000 or so distinct CDR3 sequences, with about 12% appearing a single time and over 25% taken by the ten largest. The data belong to a study of response to subunit inactivated influenza vaccine. The CDR3 covers 15 residues. J gave up 6 bases and V 3 bases, and 5 bases lay outside the gene matches. Notes on the study in general: Each seasonal influenza vaccination recruits few new T cells, the authors suggested.

These data are also associated with another study on T cells expressing NK-cell markers. That source notes: The cDNA for TCR beta came from 5'RACE template switching with UMIs. Repertoires of TCR beta were obtained from T cells sorted as CD3+CD56+NKG2C+, CD3+CD56+NKG2C- and CD3+CD56-NKG2C+. In a handful of donors, dominant NKG2C+ clonotypes were roughly 1.0-7.0% of CD8+ T cells. The study found these clonotypes also leading the CD3+CD56-NKG2C+ fraction in several donors.

The sequence derives from a man between 50 and 59 years old who received an inactivated influenza vaccine. This sample comprised CD8+ T cells sorted from PBMCs, obtained 11 to 12 days after vaccination. The gene calls are TRBV12-3 or TRBV12-4 and TRBJ2-1; 10 bases line up with TRBD2. The CDR3 reads CASSLGASGGNEQFF. CDR3 bases: TGTGCCAGCAGTTTGGGGGCTAGCGGGGGCAATGAGCAGTTCTTC.